These 6 T cell receptor beta chains were all obtained from the same sample, sequenced in a study of early T cells in non-severe SARS-CoV-2 infection. TCRdb recomputed calls from the 5' RACE reads with MiXCR, one row per CDR3 protein. The sample has tens of thousands of distinct CDR3 sequences; about 12% are singletons. The specimen sequenced was whole blood. The source of these receptors is an adult who was a healthcare worker with PCR-confirmed SARS-CoV-2 infection or an uninfected control (not recorded which).

This sequence joins TRBV5-1 and TRBJ2-5, with a possible D match to TRBD2 (5 bases). V was clipped by 4 bases and J by 0 bases, with 7 bases between them. Germline CDR1 reads SGHRS; CDR2 reads YFSETQ. The CDR3 runs 13 residues. DNA of the CDR3: TGCGCCAGCAGCCCCGGGGACCAAGAGACCCAGTACTTC. Amino acids: CASSPGDQETQYF.

The chain recombines TRBV10-2 with TRBJ2-6, with D perhaps being TRBD1 or TRBD2 (6 bases each). V was trimmed by 4 bases and J by 4 bases, leaving 11 bases between them. The V gene's germline CDR1 is WSHSY and CDR2 SAAADI. There are 15 residues in the CDR3. The CDR3: CASSVGGHGANVLTF. The DNA for the CDR3 is TGCGCCAGCAGTGTTGGGGGGCACGGGGCCAACGTCCTGACTTTC.

This clonotype was counted a few times. This chain joins TRBV7-9 and TRBJ2-5, with 8 bases identical to TRBD1. Germline V lookup: CDR1 SEHNR, CDR2 FQNEAQ (reference sequence). V was clipped by 1 base and J by 3 bases; unmatched bases: 4. The CDR3 runs to 15 residues. In DNA form, the CDR3 reads TGTGCCAGCAGCTTAGACAGGGGGAAAAAAGAGACCCAGTACTTC. This sequence encodes CASSLDRGKKETQYF.

J is TRBJ2-5 and V is TRBV7-7; the D gene is possibly TRBD1 (5 bases). The germline gives CDR1 SSHAT, CDR2 FNYEAQ (reference sequence). V lost 5 bases, J lost 0 bases, and 10 bases lay in between. This CDR3 contains 14 residues. The CDR3 DNA sequence: TGTGCCAGCAGCGTGACAGCGCACCAAGAGACCCAGTACTTC. This gives the protein CASSVTAHQETQYF.

A few counts support this clonotype. The chain has TRBV5-6 and TRBJ2-5; 8 bases line up with TRBD2. There are 15 residues in the CDR3. Germline lookup yields CDR1 SGHDT and CDR2 YYEEEE. J lost 1 base, V lost 1 base, and 3 bases had no gene match. The CDR3: CASSLLRGVQETQYF. The CDR3 nucleotides read TGTGCCAGCAGCTTGTTGCGGGGGGTCCAAGAGACCCAGTACTTC.

There are many counts of this clonotype. The J gene is TRBJ2-3, the V gene TRBV12-3 or TRBV12-4, with D possibly TRBD2 on 6 matching bases. Trimming removed 1 base at V and 5 bases at J, with 13 bases between. CDR3 length: 15 residues. CDR3 loop: CASSLVGGRQDTQYF. CDR3 nucleotide sequence: TGTGCCAGCAGTTTAGTCGGGGGAAGGCAAGATACGCAGTATTTT.